This T cell receptor beta chain is from a study of response to subunit inactivated influenza vaccine. TCRdb used MiXCR to reprocess the RT-PCR reads, holding one entry per CDR3 protein. The table has roughly 700,000 distinct CDR3 sequences, roughly 14% seen once. The CDR3 has 16 residues. CDR1 and CDR2 (germline): KGHDR, SFDVKD. V lost 5 bases, J lost 2 bases, and 2 bases stayed unmatched. This clonotype was recorded a few times. The source was PBMCs from blood, collected 14 days before vaccination. This sequence was found in a man aged 45-65 years who received an inactivated influenza vaccine. The V call is TRBV24-1, the J call TRBJ2-1; TRBD2 aligns across 13 bases. CDR3 coding DNA: TGTGCCACCAGTGGAGGGACTAGCGGGGCCTACAATGAGCAGTTCTTC. Its protein is CATSGGTSGAYNEQFF.